The 25 T cell receptor beta chains below all came from one sample that was sequenced in a study of CD8 T cells in ankylosing spondylitis. TCRdb fed the 5' RACE reads into MiXCR, producing one record per CDR3 protein. The repertoire includes about 340,000 distinct CDR3 sequences, under 15% of them detected once, and approximately 1.1% sits in the top ten. The source material was blood, either unsorted or a sorted T cell fraction (not recorded which). The receptor set was obtained from a male donor with ankylosing spondylitis or in good health (not recorded which).

The chain is built from TRBV25-1 and TRBJ2-2; D is possibly TRBD2 (7 bases). The V gene's germline CDR1 is MGHDK and CDR2 SYGVNS. Between the trimmed V and J ends, which lost 4 bases and 3 bases, there was a span of 18 bases. This CDR3 has 17 residues. Written as DNA, the CDR3 is TGTGCCAGCAGTGGGAATGGGGGGGGCCGATACACCGGGGAGCTGTTTTTT. Translation gives CASSGNGGGRYTGELFF. The full variable domain, in which reference TRBV25-1 and TRBJ2-2 provide the parts outside the CDR3, is EADIYQTPRYLVIGTGKKITLECSQTMGHDKMYWYQQDPGMELHLIHYSYGVNSTEKGDLSSESTVSRIRTEHFPLTLESARPSHTSQYLCASSGNGGGRYTGELFFGEGSRLTVL.

The genes are TRBV3-1 and TRBJ2-1; tentatively, D is TRBD2 (5 bases). V lost 4 bases and J 1 base, leaving 11 bases between the germline ends. The CDR3 consists of 15 residues. Per the germline V gene, CDR1 is LGHDT and CDR2 is YNNKEL (reference sequence). The CDR3 is CASSRAPGSYNEQFF. DNA of the CDR3: TGTGCCAGCAGCCGAGCTCCGGGGTCCTACAATGAGCAGTTCTTC.

The chain uses TRBV5-1 and TRBJ2-7, with TRBD1 matching 8 bases. This CDR3 has 15 amino acids. V shed 3 bases, J shed 0 bases, and the junction held 5 bases outside the gene matches. Germline CDR1 SGHRS, CDR2 YFSETQ. CDR3 sequence reads: CASSSGTGFSYEQYF. The CDR3 nucleotides read TGCGCCAGCAGCTCCGGGACAGGTTTCTCCTACGAGCAGTACTTC.

This clonotype was counted ten times or more. The V and J genes are TRBV24-1 and TRBJ2-3; D is unresolved. Germline assignment: CDR1 KGHDR and CDR2 SFDVKD. This CDR3 has 13 residues. The V gene lost 3 bases and the J gene lost 10 bases, with 13 bases spanning the gap. The CDR3, as DNA: TGTGCCACCAGTGATCCGTACTACAAGGCGCAGTATTTT. Translation gives CATSDPYYKAQYF.

This clonotype was seen repeatedly, ten times or more. The chain uses TRBV18 and TRBJ1-1; a possible D gene is TRBD1 (5 bases). Germline-derived CDR1 and CDR2 are KGHSH and LQKENI. Trimming stripped 0 bases from V and 0 bases from J, with 5 bases between. The CDR3 is made up of 14 amino acids. For the CDR3, the DNA is TGTGCCAGCTCACCACCAGGGGTGAACACTGAAGCTTTCTTT. It translates to CASSPPGVNTEAFF.

This clonotype has more than one count but fewer than ten. V is TRBV12-3 or TRBV12-4 and J is TRBJ1-2; D is undetermined. CDR3 size: 12 residues. V shed 3 bases and J shed 6 bases, with 8 bases lying between them. The CDR3 region has the DNA TGTGCCAGCAGTTTCTACAGAAATGGCTACACCTTC. Its translation: CASSFYRNGYTF.

This chain uses TRBV12-3 or TRBV12-4 with TRBJ1-1, with TRBD1 matching 9 bases. V dropped 5 bases and J dropped 4; count of bases not matched to a gene: 14. This CDR3 has 17 amino acids. The CDR3 nucleotides read TGTGCCAGCAGTCCCGTACTAGGGACAGGGAAGGGCACTGAAGCTTTCTTT. Its protein product is CASSPVLGTGKGTEAFF.

In this sample, this clonotype turned up many times. The chain recombines TRBV5-1 with TRBJ2-1; 7 bases map to TRBD2. There are 16 residues in the CDR3. In germline, CDR1 is SGHRS, CDR2 YFSETQ. The V segment lost 2 bases and the J segment 4 bases; nucleotides outside the gene matches: 9. The CDR3 coding sequence is TGCGCCAGCAGCTTACTCGGACTAGAGATGTACAATGAGCAGTTCTTC. Its protein product is CASSLLGLEMYNEQFF.

The gene calls are TRBV5-1 and TRBJ2-2; the match to TRBD1 covers 7 bases. CDR3 size: 16 residues. V lost 4 bases, J lost 0 bases, and 6 bases stayed unmatched. CDR1 and CDR2 from the germline V gene are SGHRS and YFSETQ. CDR3 in DNA: TGCGCCAGCAGCCAGGGACAGACCGCGAACACCGGGGAGCTGTTTTTT. It specifies CASSQGQTANTGELFF.

The V and J genes are TRBV6-1 and TRBJ1-5; D may be TRBD1 (6 bases). Germline V CDR1 and CDR2: MNHNS, SASEGT. Trimming left V 6 bases short and J 6 bases short, with 15 bases between. CDR3 size: 14 residues. The CDR3 sequence: CASRPTGLSQPQHF. The CDR3 nucleotides are TGTGCCAGCAGACCTACAGGGCTCAGTCAGCCCCAGCATTTT.

This clonotype was observed a few times. The chain links TRBV5-1 to TRBJ2-2; D remains ambiguous. This CDR3 is 14 amino acids long. CDR1 and CDR2 (germline): SGHRS, YFSETQ. V lost 4 bases to trimming and J lost 3 bases, with 10 bases between them. CDR3 in amino acids: CASSHTPDTGELFF. DNA for the CDR3: TGCGCCAGCAGCCACACCCCGGACACCGGGGAGCTGTTTTTT.

CDR3 loop: CASKSGTGGNEQFF. The CDR3 DNA follows: TGCGCCAGCAAATCCGGGACAGGCGGCAATGAGCAGTTCTTC. The chain joins TRBV10-1 to TRBJ2-1; 8 nucleotides match TRBD1. V was pared by 7 bases and J by 6 bases, with 8 bases of the junction left unmatched. Germline V lookup: CDR1 WNHNN, CDR2 SYGVQD (reference sequence). This CDR3 is 14 amino acids long.

The CDR3 reads CASSLAGTGGVGANVLTF. DNA for the CDR3: TGTGCCAGCAGCTTAGCCGGGACAGGGGGCGTAGGGGCCAACGTCCTGACTTTC. This chain links TRBV11-1 with TRBJ2-6; 12 bases are shared with TRBD1. CDR1 is SGHAT and CDR2 is FQDESV in the germline V gene (reference sequence). V was pared by 0 bases and J by 4 bases, with 4 bases of the junction left unmatched. The CDR3 contains 18 residues.

This clonotype has only a few counts. This rearrangement joins TRBV30 to TRBJ1-4, with 7 nucleotides matching TRBD1. The CDR3 is 13 amino acids. Germline-derived CDR1 and CDR2 are GTSNPN and SVGIG (reference sequence). Unmatched junction bases numbered 7, after V lost 4 bases and J lost 8 bases. The CDR3 spells CAWNEGAGEKLFF. The CDR3 DNA reads as TGTGCCTGGAACGAGGGGGCCGGAGAAAAACTGTTTTTT. The full variable domain, in which reference TRBV30 and TRBJ1-4 provide the parts outside the CDR3, is SQTIHQWPATLVQPVGSPLSLECTVEGTSNPNLYWYRQAAGRGLQLLFYSVGIGQISSEVPQNLSASRPQDRQFILSSKKLLLSDSGFYLCAWNEGAGEKLFFGSGTQLSVL.

As to this clonotype: This may come from a read error, since a much larger clone is one base off. The chain couples TRBV7-6 to TRBJ2-3, with D hard to call. The V gene lost 3 bases and the J gene lost 2 bases, with 3 bases spanning the gap. The CDR3 sequence is 12 residues long. The germline CDR1 and CDR2 sequences are SGHVS and FNYEAQ. CDR3 protein: CASSFATDTQYF. CDR3 coding DNA: TGTGCCAGCAGCTTCGCCACAGATACGCAGTATTTT.

This clonotype has more than one count but fewer than ten. V usage is TRBV12-3 or TRBV12-4 and J usage is TRBJ2-5; TRBD2 is a possible D gene (6 bases). The CDR3 runs to 15 residues. V was cut by 6 bases and J by 5 bases, with 19 bases left in between. CDR3 coding DNA: TGTGCCAGCAGCGGTGGACCGGGGGTGGGGGAGACCCAGTACTTC. Its translation is CASSGGPGVGETQYF.

This chain joins TRBV5-1 and TRBJ1-1, with 10 bases fitting TRBD1. The CDR3 length is 15 residues. Trimming cost V 5 bases and J 3 bases; bases outside gene matches: 7. Germline V gives CDR1 SGHRS, CDR2 YFSETQ. The CDR3 DNA reads TGCGCCAGCAGTTGGGGACAGGGGAGGGACACTGAAGCTTTCTTT. Amino acids: CASSWGQGRDTEAFF.

V and J are TRBV21-1 and TRBJ2-5. TRBV21-1 is shown as a pseudogene. CDR3 size: 14 residues. In nucleotides, the CDR3 is TGTGCCAGCAGCAAGGCGGACTACCAAGAGACCCAGTACTTC. This encodes CASSKADYQETQYF.

This clonotype has a count of ten or more. V and J are TRBV11-2 and TRBJ2-1; TRBD2 agrees at 8 bases. V lost 2 bases to trimming and J lost 8 bases; unmatched junction nucleotides: 5. The CDR3 has 14 amino acids. Germline V gene data show CDR1 as SGHAT and CDR2 as FQNNGV. This CDR3 is CASSLLRGGHEQFF. CDR3 nucleotide sequence: TGTGCCAGCAGCTTATTACGGGGGGGCCATGAGCAGTTCTTC.

The chain's CDR3 is CASSLGGPWNTEAFF. The CDR3, as DNA: TGTGCCAGCAGCTTAGGGGGACCGTGGAACACTGAAGCTTTCTTT. The rearrangement joins TRBV5-6 to TRBJ1-1, with a possible D match to TRBD1 (6 bases). The CDR3 spans 15 residues. Per germline, CDR1 SGHDT and CDR2 YYEEEE. Trimming pared 2 bases from V and 1 base from J, leaving 12 bases between.

This clonotype turned up a few times. The chain recombines TRBV6-1 with TRBJ2-3; D is uncertain. Trimming stripped 0 bases from V and 4 bases from J, with 8 bases between. The germline V gene encodes CDR1 MNHNS and CDR2 SASEGT. This CDR3 has 14 residues. In DNA form, the CDR3 reads TGTGCCAGCAGTGAAGCAGGTGGGGCAGATACGCAGTATTTT. Amino acid sequence: CASSEAGGADTQYF.

This clonotype was picked up a small number of times. This sequence joins TRBV5-1 and TRBJ2-1, with 7 positions matching TRBD2. Germline trimming cut 1 base from V and 9 bases from J; bases unmatched to any gene: 4. The CDR3 has 13 amino acids. Germline CDR1 and CDR2: SGHRS and YFSETQ. The CDR3 coding sequence is TGCGCCAGCAGCTTGCGACTAGCAAGTGAGCAGTTCTTC. Translated, it gives CASSLRLASEQFF.

The sample holds a few counts of this clonotype. This rearrangement joins TRBV12-3 or TRBV12-4 to TRBJ1-1, with a tentative D call TRBD1 (6 bases). The CDR3 consists of 16 residues. The V gene lost 1 base and the J gene lost 1 base, with 13 bases spanning the gap. Written as DNA, the CDR3 is TGTGCCAGCAGTTTAGTACAGGGCCCCTCGAACACTGAAGCTTTCTTT. Amino acid sequence: CASSLVQGPSNTEAFF.

V is TRBV6-1 and J is TRBJ2-3; 8 nucleotides agree with TRBD2. Trimming cost V 7 bases and J 5 bases; bases outside gene matches: 11. CDR1 and CDR2 (germline): MNHNS, SASEGT. The CDR3 extends over 15 amino acids. For the CDR3, the DNA is TGTGCCAGCAAGGGCCGACTAGCGAGAGGAGATACGCAGTATTTT. Encoded protein: CASKGRLARGDTQYF.

The chain employs TRBV2 and TRBJ1-5; D unclear. V was cut by 3 bases and J by 4 bases, with 4 bases left in between. The CDR3 consists of 12 residues. Germline V gives CDR1 SNHLY, CDR2 FYNNEI. The CDR3, as DNA: TGTGCCAGCAGTGATCAGAATCAGCCCCAGCATTTT. Amino acid sequence: CASSDQNQPQHF.